A selection of T cell receptor beta chains follows, all from one sample in a study of regulatory T cells in long-lasting Graves disease. TCRdb re-called the multiplex PCR reads with MiXCR, one entry per CDR3 protein. This sample has 550,000 or so distinct CDR3 sequences, with around 12% found just once. This same sample was also taken into another study, of T cells in Graves' hyperthyroidism and ophthalmopathy.

The sequencing here drew on peripheral blood mononuclear cells (PBMCs), taken at new diagnosis, from a patient treated with antithyroid drugs. These receptors came from a woman under 40 with Graves disease. The CDR3 runs from the conserved cysteine through the conserved F or W. D genes are given only for firm matches.

TRBD2	TRBV19	CASSPSGIDEQFF
NA	TRBV7-3	CASSSDNTGELFF
NA	TRBV4-1	CASSQEGGPSYNEQFF
NA	TRBV2	CASSEKRLNQPQHF
TRBD2	TRBV7-2	CASSRGPGTSGSQVDTQYF
NA	TRBV4-3	CASSQEATSNYGYTF
NA	TRBV28	CASSFEEGQILGDTQYF
NA	TRBV6-2/TRBV6-3	CASSYPRRGRGTEAFF
NA	TRBV6-2/TRBV6-3	CASSYSWNEQFF
NA	TRBV3-1	CASSQSGGGAEAFF
TRBD2	TRBV27	CASSLLSSGRLFETQYF
TRBD1	TRBV6-1	CASSRTGRNTGELFF
TRBD2	TRBV6-1	CASTTRGIAGNNEQFF
NA	TRBV24-1	CATSDLYHPHEQYF
NA	TRBV29-1	CSVTSTGELFF
NA	TRBV19	CASSIDLEDSEAFF
NA	TRBV27	CASSFLDMRGYEQFF
NA	TRBV3-1	CASSDSATDNQPQHF
NA	TRBV27	CASSLLGGVGEQYF
TRBD2	TRBV7-2	CASTLGGWQETQYF
TRBD1	TRBV18	CASSEQGARQPQHF
NA	TRBV19	CASSHRDLLLYGYTF
TRBD1	TRBV24-1	CATSDFTMDRGLFGYTF
NA	TRBV11-2	CAGGLGDENSPLHF
TRBD2	TRBV5-1	CASSLEPAGTTDTQYF
TRBD2	TRBV11-3	CASRSGGEVGELFF
NA	TRBV19	CASSIIPSYGYTF
NA	TRBV12-3/TRBV12-4	CASSFQATFYSNQPQHF
TRBD1	TRBV29-1	CSVRTGGSYGYTF
TRBD2	TRBV6-1	CASSEAGGRNYEQYF
TRBD1	TRBV4-3	CASSQDGTGASGYTF
TRBD1	TRBV29-1	CSVERQGAGEQFF
NA	TRBV2	CATVAEGGSPLHF
NA	TRBV5-4	CASSSWQEPNIQYF
TRBD1	TRBV20-1	CSARIRDRGEDGYTF
TRBD2	TRBV7-3	CASSLFGLAGGRTGELFF
TRBD1	TRBV5-1	CASTPSTGASGELFF
NA	TRBV6-5	CASSYQWGYGYTF
NA	TRBV27	CASSLSWSNQPQHF
NA	TRBV6-2/TRBV6-3	CASIRSGFNQPQHF
TRBD1	TRBV7-2	CASGLVRDSPYEQYF
TRBD2	TRBV5-5	CASSPFLAGEQFF
TRBD1	TRBV6-1	CATGDSVANYGYTF
TRBD1	TRBV19	CASSVEGAPYNEQFF
NA	TRBV30	CAWTRQGNTEAFF
TRBD2	TRBV29-1	CSVDSGTLTDTQYF
TRBD2	TRBV4-1	CASSHPSGQSSYNEQFF
TRBD2	TRBV6-2/TRBV6-3	CASRPSGNTGELFF
TRBD2	TRBV12-3/TRBV12-4	CASSYSGMKTQYF
NA	TRBV3-1	CASSQRFQGSDSPLHF
NA	TRBV2	CARKTSGETQYF
TRBD1	TRBV6-1	CASRGQAELTYNSPLHF
NA	TRBV7-9	CASSFRVSYEQYF
TRBD2	TRBV11-2	CASSSRGVTYEQYF